This T cell receptor (beta chain) comes out of a study of blood T cells in healthy people across ages. Then a second PCR, running roughly 6 to 11 cycles, was carried out with a sample-barcoded 5' primer and a J-beta primer mix. TCRdb reanalysed the 5' RACE reads using MiXCR and keeps one entry per CDR3 protein. The sample carries roughly 1.6 million distinct CDR3 sequences, 30% to 35% recorded once. This clonotype was counted a few times. V gave up 5 bases and J gave up 3 bases, with 15 bases separating them. Germline V gene sequence: CDR1 SGHTA, CDR2 FQGTGA. The CDR3 is made up of 15 amino acids. This TCR derives from a woman aged 25 to 39 in good health. Sequences were obtained from blood. The gene calls are TRBV7-3 and TRBJ2-3; D is undetermined. CDR3 protein: CASSPQTTDTDTQYF. The DNA of the CDR3 is TGTGCCAGCAGCCCACAAACGACCGATACAGATACGCAGTATTTT.